The next 32 T cell receptor beta chains were all read from a single sample in a study of blood T cells in healthy people across ages. Primers used in a second PCR of roughly 6 to 11 cycles were a sample-barcoded 5' primer and a J-beta primer mix. TCRdb reprocessed the 5' RACE reads via MiXCR and lists one record per CDR3 protein. The data contain about 1.4 million distinct CDR3 sequences, 59% of them singletons. Material: blood. These receptors were taken from a man aged 18 to 30 in good health.

The chain recombines TRBV5-6 with TRBJ1-4; TRBD1 matches at 10 bases. Trimming removed 3 bases from V and 6 bases from J; junction bases left unmatched: 5. CDR3 length equals 15 residues. Germline loops: CDR1 SGHDT, CDR2 YYEEEE. In nucleotides, the CDR3 is TGTGCCAGCAGCTACATCGACAGGGGGCATGAAAAACTGTTTTTT. Amino acids: CASSYIDRGHEKLFF.

This chain uses TRBV2 with TRBJ2-2, with D maybe TRBD1 (5 bases). CDR3 length: 16 amino acids. Germline V gene sequence: CDR1 SNHLY, CDR2 FYNNEI. Between the trimmed V and J ends, which lost 7 bases and 2 bases, there was a span of 17 bases. CDR3: CASNPLGHSNTGELFF. The CDR3, as DNA: TGTGCCAGCAACCCCCTGGGGCACTCAAACACCGGGGAGCTGTTTTTT.

This chain links TRBV5-1 with TRBJ2-7; 9 positions match TRBD1. Germline-derived CDR1 and CDR2 are SGHRS and YFSETQ. After removal of 7 bases from V and 0 bases from J, the junction contained 8 bases not matched to a gene. The length of the CDR3 is 15 residues. The CDR3 region has the DNA TGCGCCAGCGGGCCCGGGACAGGGACCTCCTACGAGCAGTACTTC. This codes for CASGPGTGTSYEQYF.

The rearrangement uses TRBV27 and TRBJ1-5; 12 bases align to TRBD1. The CDR3 runs 17 residues. Looked up from germline, CDR1 is MNHEY and CDR2 is SMNVEV (reference sequence). Germline trimming cut 1 base from V and 5 bases from J; bases unmatched to any gene: 6. This CDR3 is CASSLLGTGGSDQPQHF. The CDR3 DNA reads TGTGCCAGCAGTTTATTAGGGACAGGGGGCTCGGATCAGCCCCAGCATTTT.

The chain couples TRBV7-2 to TRBJ1-1; D perhaps matches TRBD1 (5 bases). Between the trimmed V and J ends, which lost 5 bases and 1 base, there was a span of 8 bases. Germline CDR1 and CDR2: SGHTA and FQGNSA. The CDR3 has 13 amino acids. The CDR3 spells CASSMQGNTEAFF. The CDR3 nucleotides are TGTGCCAGCAGCATGCAGGGGAACACTGAAGCTTTCTTT.

The chain recombines TRBV20-1 with TRBJ2-1; 7 bases fit TRBD1. The CDR3 is made up of 15 amino acids. Germline V gene sequence: CDR1 DFQATT, CDR2 SNEGSKA (reference sequence). V lost 5 bases and J lost 0; bases outside the gene matches: 7. Here the CDR3 DNA reads TGCAGTGCTCGCCCGACAGGGTTCTCCTACAATGAGCAGTTCTTC. Translating gives CSARPTGFSYNEQFF.

The rearrangement uses TRBV20-1 and TRBJ2-1; maybe TRBD1 (6 bases). The CDR3 loop spans 15 amino acids. Trimming removed 3 bases at V and 0 bases at J, with 12 bases between. CDR1 is DFQATT, CDR2 SNEGSKA, per germline (reference sequence). The CDR3 bases are TGCAGTGCTAGGGGCTGGGACATCTCCTACAATGAGCAGTTCTTC. It specifies CSARGWDISYNEQFF.

The V call is TRBV7-9, the J call TRBJ2-1; 7 bases are a match to TRBD2. Germline-derived CDR1 and CDR2 are SEHNR and FQNEAQ (reference sequence). The CDR3 has 15 amino acids. The V segment lost 5 bases and the J segment 8 bases; nucleotides outside the gene matches: 12. The CDR3 region has the DNA TGTGCCAGCAGCCCCCTATTGGGGAGGGAGGATGAGCAGTTCTTC. Protein product: CASSPLLGREDEQFF. The full variable domain, rest sourced from reference TRBV7-9 and TRBJ2-1, is DTGVSQNPRHKITKRGQNVTFRCDPISEHNRLYWYRQTLGQGPEFLTYFQNEAQLEKSRLLSDRFSAERPKGSFSTLEIQRTEQGDSAMYLCASSPLLGREDEQFFGPGTRLTVL.

The chain combines TRBV25-1 with TRBJ1-2; D not resolved. The V end was cut by 3 bases, the J end by 1 base, with 6 bases between. CDR3 length: 13 residues. Germline CDR1 MGHDK, CDR2 SYGVNS. CDR3 sequence reads: CASSDRYNYGYTF. CDR3 coding DNA: TGTGCCAGCAGTGATAGATATAACTATGGCTACACCTTC.

The chain combines TRBV7-9 with TRBJ2-7; no definite D call. The V gene lost 1 base and the J gene lost 3 bases, with 10 bases spanning the gap. CDR1 is SEHNR and CDR2 is FQNEAQ in the germline V gene (reference sequence). The CDR3 consists of 14 residues. The CDR3 region has the DNA TGTGCCAGCAGCTTAGAACTCCACATCTACGAGCAGTACTTC. Translated: CASSLELHIYEQYF.

The V call is TRBV27, the J call TRBJ2-7; 9 bases line up with TRBD1. Germline CDR1 and CDR2: MNHEY and SMNVEV (reference sequence). V dropped 4 bases and J dropped 5; count of bases not matched to a gene: 9. The CDR3 is 15 residues long. The chain's CDR3 is CASSSNRDRVHEQYF. DNA of the CDR3: TGTGCCAGCAGTTCCAACCGGGACAGGGTCCACGAGCAGTACTTC.

The chain joins TRBV5-1 to TRBJ2-2; 9 nucleotides align to TRBD2. Germline V gene data show CDR1 as SGHRS and CDR2 as YFSETQ. The V and J ends lost 7 bases and 5 bases, in that order; junction bases with no gene match: 9. This CDR3 region has 15 residues. CDR3 amino acids: CASGIAGAGTGELFF. The DNA for the CDR3 is TGCGCCAGCGGAATAGCGGGAGCCGGGACCGGGGAGCTGTTTTTT.

The V gene is TRBV20-1, the J gene TRBJ1-5; D is uncertain. Germline CDR1 reads DFQATT; CDR2 reads SNEGSKA (reference sequence). This CDR3 spans 14 amino acids. Trimming stripped 3 bases from V and 0 bases from J, with 9 bases between. The CDR3 loop reads CSASGPYSNQPQHF. The CDR3 coding sequence is TGCAGTGCTAGTGGGCCTTATAGCAATCAGCCCCAGCATTTT.

The chain joins TRBV5-1 to TRBJ2-3; 10 nucleotides agree with TRBD2. Germline values: CDR1 SGHRS, CDR2 YFSETQ. V was clipped by 6 bases and J by 7 bases; unmatched bases: 11. The length of the CDR3 is 15 residues. As DNA, the CDR3 is TGCGCCAGCACTCTACTAGCGGGATCGGAAAATACGCAGTATTTT. It encodes CASTLLAGSENTQYF.

This clonotype was counted a single time. The rearrangement uses TRBV6-1 and TRBJ1-6; D remains unclear. The ends were cut back, 9 bases at V and 7 bases at J, with 13 bases in the middle. CDR3 length: 13 amino acids. Per the germline V gene, CDR1 is MNHNS and CDR2 is SASEGT. This CDR3 is CASCDFLNSPLHF. CDR3 DNA: TGTGCCAGTTGCGACTTCTTGAATTCACCCCTCCACTTT.

In its sample, this clonotype was seen a few times. This chain joins TRBV12-5 and TRBJ2-7; D uncertain. The CDR3 loop spans 11 amino acids. Trimming stripped 3 bases from V and 2 bases from J, with 2 bases between. Germline V gene data show CDR1 as LGHNT and CDR2 as FRNRAP. CDR3 nucleotide sequence: TGTGCTAGTGGTTTCACCTACGAGCAGTACTTC. This encodes CASGFTYEQYF.

This chain links TRBV7-9 with TRBJ2-6, with TRBD2 matching over 8 bases. CDR3 length: 17 amino acids. Per the germline V gene, CDR1 is SEHNR and CDR2 is FQNEAQ (reference sequence). The V segment lost 1 base and the J segment 0 bases; nucleotides outside the gene matches: 2. The CDR3 loop reads CASSLGGGHSGANVLTF. CDR3 coding DNA: TGTGCCAGCAGCTTAGGCGGGGGGCACTCTGGGGCCAACGTCCTGACTTTC.

The chain has TRBV15 and TRBJ2-4; TRBD1 matches at 8 bases. Matching the DNA end better, TRBJ2-7 makes the J call doubtful. Germline V CDR1 and CDR2: LNHNV, YYDKDF (reference sequence). CDR3 length: 15 amino acids. This chain's CDR3 is CATSRVGTGPYEQYF. The DNA for the CDR3 is TGTGCCACCAGCAGAGTCGGGACAGGCCCCTACGAGCAGTACTTC.

V is TRBV5-1 and J is TRBJ2-1, with D perhaps matching TRBD1 or TRBD2 (6 bases each). The germline V and J ends were trimmed by 4 bases and 1 base, with 21 bases remaining between them. Germline assignment: CDR1 SGHRS and CDR2 YFSETQ. The CDR3 loop spans 18 amino acids. The CDR3 nucleotides are TGCGCCAGCAGCCCGGGGGCCCCTATAAGGGGATCCTACAATGAGCAGTTCTTC. Its protein product is CASSPGAPIRGSYNEQFF.

The genes are TRBV12-5 and TRBJ2-5; perhaps TRBD1 as D (6 bases). The CDR3 totals 14 residues. Per germline, CDR1 LGHNT and CDR2 FRNRAP. V lost 0 bases and J 3 bases, leaving 8 bases between the germline ends. CDR3 sequence reads: CASGLVPGEETQYF. The DNA for the CDR3 is TGTGCTAGTGGTTTGGTACCAGGGGAAGAGACCCAGTACTTC.

This clonotype was counted a few times. The genes are TRBV12-3 or TRBV12-4 and TRBJ2-5; D uncertain. The CDR3 runs to 14 residues. Between the trimmed V and J ends, which lost 3 bases and 2 bases, there was a span of 10 bases. CDR3 sequence reads: CASSFSARQETQYF. The CDR3 DNA reads as TGTGCCAGCAGTTTCTCGGCTAGACAAGAGACCCAGTACTTC.

This clonotype has just a few counts. The rearrangement links TRBV7-9 to TRBJ2-5; a weak D match, TRBD2 (5 bases). V was clipped by 2 bases and J by 11 bases, with 15 bases between them. This CDR3 contains 13 residues. CDR1 SEHNR and CDR2 FQNEAQ come from the germline V gene (reference sequence). This chain's CDR3 is CASSLRLEAEQYF. CDR3 sequence (DNA): TGTGCCAGCAGCTTAAGGCTGGAGGCAGAGCAGTACTTC.

CDR3 amino acids: CSVEVSDATYEQYF. DNA of the CDR3: TGCAGCGTTGAAGTGTCCGACGCCACCTACGAGCAGTACTTC. The chain uses TRBV29-1 and TRBJ2-7, with D uncertain. Trimming took off 1 base at V and 2 bases at J, with 12 bases between the two ends. The CDR3 consists of 14 residues. Germline V gene sequence: CDR1 SQVTM, CDR2 ANQGSEA.

This chain joins TRBV6-1 and TRBJ1-4; D ambiguous. V lost 2 bases to trimming and J lost 12 bases, with 13 bases between them. The CDR3 is 13 residues long. In germline, CDR1 is MNHNS, CDR2 SASEGT. CDR3 coding DNA: TGTGCCAGCAGTGAATTCGGAGGTAGGGAACTGTTTTTT. Translated: CASSEFGGRELFF.

The J gene is TRBJ1-2, the V gene TRBV12-3 or TRBV12-4; D gene uncertain. The length of the CDR3 is 15 residues. Deletions cut 7 bases from V and 7 bases from J, with 22 bases between. CDR3 sequence reads: CASTLTTISEGGYTF. The CDR3 nucleotides are TGTGCCAGCACCCTGACCACCATCTCGGAGGGTGGCTACACCTTC.

Details on this clonotype: An end of the junction does not agree with germline; a read error may underlie this. The genes are TRBV20-1 and TRBJ1-2, with D maybe TRBD1 (5 bases). The CDR3 is made up of 13 amino acids. Germline loops: CDR1 DFQATT, CDR2 SNEGSKA (reference sequence). The CDR3: CSARGGRVGGCTF. As DNA, the CDR3 is TGCAGTGCTCGTGGGGGGAGGGTTGGTGGCTGCACCTTC.

The chain joins TRBV7-6 to TRBJ2-5; D is unclear. Germline CDR1 SGHVS, CDR2 FNYEAQ. The CDR3 is made up of 13 amino acids. Trimming cost V 5 bases and J 3 bases, with 10 bases left between them. The CDR3 here is CASSLRSKETQYF. As DNA, the CDR3 is TGTGCCAGCAGCCTCAGGTCCAAAGAGACCCAGTACTTC.

The J gene is TRBJ2-1, the V gene TRBV6-5, with 12 bases aligning to TRBD2. Trimming at V came to 3 bases and at J to 9 bases, leaving 3 bases not matched to a gene. CDR1 MNHEY and CDR2 SVGAGI come from the germline V gene. The CDR3 has 14 residues. In nucleotides, the CDR3 is TGTGCCAGCAGTTATGGACTAGCGGGGACTGAGCAGTTCTTC. Residues: CASSYGLAGTEQFF.

The rearrangement joins TRBV5-1 to TRBJ1-1, with D unclear. The V gene lost 0 bases and the J gene lost 1 base, with 7 bases spanning the gap. This CDR3 region has 14 residues. Germline V gene sequence: CDR1 SGHRS, CDR2 YFSETQ. DNA for the CDR3: TGCGCCAGCAGCTTGGCCCCCCAGAACACTGAAGCTTTCTTT. Protein: CASSLAPQNTEAFF.

The rearrangement joins TRBV5-1 to TRBJ2-7; TRBD2 might be the D (5 bases). V was trimmed by 7 bases and J by 7 bases, leaving 18 bases between them. Germline loops: CDR1 SGHRS, CDR2 YFSETQ. This CDR3 is built from 13 residues. In nucleotides, the CDR3 is TGCGCCAGCTGGGAGCCAGGATCCAATGAGCAGTACTTC. It is translated as CASWEPGSNEQYF.

The gene calls are TRBV6-2 or TRBV6-3 and TRBJ2-1, with 10 nucleotides matching TRBD2. CDR1 and CDR2 (germline): MNHEY, SVGEGT. J gave up 7 bases and V 5 bases, and 5 bases lay outside the gene matches. This CDR3 region has 14 residues. This CDR3 reads CASSPLAGWNEQFF. CDR3 sequence (DNA): TGTGCCAGCAGTCCACTAGCGGGATGGAATGAGCAGTTCTTC.

In its sample, this clonotype was seen once. The chain is built from TRBV6-2 or TRBV6-3 and TRBJ2-7; 11 positions match TRBD2. This CDR3 contains 16 residues. The V gene's germline CDR1 is MNHEY and CDR2 SVGEGT. V was pared by 0 bases and J by 3 bases, with 4 bases of the junction left unmatched. CDR3 in DNA: TGTGCCAGCAGTTACTCGACACTAGCGGGGGACTACGAGCAGTACTTC. This encodes CASSYSTLAGDYEQYF.